This TCR beta chain emerged from a study of cytomegalovirus exposure and HLA in healthy donors. In regard to this clone: No antigen is known for it. A junction boundary mismatches the germline segment, possibly from a read error.

Study findings and constraints: According to reports, the classifier identified cytomegalovirus status with high specificity and sensitivity. In vitro assays verified that a few CMV-associated chains recognized CMV antigens specifically. In a later analysis, first-cohort TCR clusters were found to tend to co-occur in the 120 validation repertoires. Most observed TCR sequences were rare, whereas some public TCRs were detected in many donors.

Profiled with immunoSEQ multiplex PCR; TCRdb holds only in-frame clones, not every one. The data contain hundreds of thousands of clones, about 90% of them seen just once; the ten biggest clones take up around 12%. Germline loops: CDR1 MNHNS, CDR2 SASEGT. This CDR3 is built from 12 residues. The rearrangement links TRBV6-1 to TRBJ2-5, with unresolved D. The specimen sequenced was PBMCs. This clonotype was sampled from a man younger than 35 in good health and CMV-seropositive. The CDR3 reads CASRKGQQTQYF. The DNA for the CDR3 is TGTGCCAGCAGGAAGGGCCAACAGACCCAGTACTTC.